Described below is a single TCR beta chain sequence and its context. Clones were read by immunoSEQ multiplex PCR, and TCRdb kept only the in-frame ones, dropping some. The sample consists of about 140,000 clones, around 84% of them appearing once. Trimming took off 1 base at V and 0 bases at J, with 9 bases between the two ends. There are 15 residues in the CDR3. The germline V gene has CDR1 LNHDA and CDR2 SQIVND (reference sequence). The sample belongs to a study of blood T cell repertoires in COVID-19. Study at large: T cells, B-cell-depleted T cells, or PBMCs provided the cDNA or gDNA that served as material.

The receptor's source is a woman aged 55-69 years with acute or convalescent COVID-19. This sequence joins TRBV19 and TRBJ1-2; D is perhaps TRBD1 (5 bases). The sample taken for sequencing was peripheral blood. CDR3 in DNA: TGTGCCAGTAGTATAGTCGGGGGGGCTAACTATGGCTACACCTTC. Amino acid sequence: CASSIVGGANYGYTF.